This TCR beta chain is from a study of blood T cell repertoires in COVID-19. Seattle's enrolled individuals joined amid active infection and were then monitored longitudinally. There are 15 residues in the CDR3. Per the germline V gene, CDR1 is MNHEY and CDR2 is SVGAGI. The V segment lost 5 bases and the J segment 6 bases; nucleotides outside the gene matches: 3. Produced via immunoSEQ multiplex PCR; TCRdb's table is partial and in-frame only. The sample includes about 210,000 clones, under 90% of them seen just once. The sequencing sample was made of peripheral blood. J is TRBJ2-2 and V is TRBV6-5; TRBD2 agrees at 13 bases. The sequence came from a woman aged 80 or over with COVID-19, enrolled during active disease. The chain's CDR3 is CASSTSGGAPGELFF. DNA for the CDR3: TGTGCCAGCAGTACTAGCGGGGGGGCCCCCGGGGAGCTGTTTTTT.